Below, 2 T cell receptor beta chains from the same sample are listed, as sequenced in a study of high-grade serous ovarian cancer treatment subgroups. Profiled with immunoSEQ multiplex PCR; TCRdb holds only in-frame clones, not every one. The top ten hold 3.1% of the sample, which has around 37,000 clones, 79% seen once. Tumor tissue was taken before any definitive surgery or chemotherapy was given. Sequencing was performed on tumor tissue. These receptors were taken from a human donor with high-grade serous ovarian cancer.

The sample holds one count of this clone. The genes are TRBV28 and TRBJ2-7, with a possible D match to TRBD1 (6 bases). The CDR3 extends over 14 amino acids. V gave up 8 bases and J gave up 2 bases, with 16 bases separating them. Germline V gene lookup returns CDR1 MDHEN and CDR2 SYDVKM. CDR3 region: CASLGAQRAYEQYF. The CDR3 DNA follows: TGTGCCAGCCTGGGGGCCCAACGGGCCTACGAGCAGTACTTC. Full variable domain (remainder filled in from reference TRBV28 and TRBJ2-7): DVKVTQSSRYLVKRTGEKVFLECVQDMDHENMFWYRQDPGLGLRLIYFSYDVKMKEKGDIPEGYSVSREKKERFSLILESASTNQTSMYLCASLGAQRAYEQYFGPGTRLTVT.

The chain recombines TRBV5-1 with TRBJ1-2; D is ambiguous. This CDR3 contains 17 residues. The germline CDR1 and CDR2 sequences are SGHRS and YFSETQ. V lost 1 base and J 0 bases, leaving 16 bases between the germline ends. This CDR3 reads CASSLIGASATNYGYTF. CDR3 in DNA: TGCGCCAGCAGCTTGATCGGAGCCTCAGCCACTAACTATGGCTACACCTTC.